A single sample is the source of the 24 T cell receptor beta chains below, sequenced in a study of T cells in Graves' hyperthyroidism and ophthalmopathy. Template material for amplifying TCR beta CDR3 regions consisted of RNA transcripts. The HTBI primer set was used in a first-round RT-PCR of the TCR CDR3. TCRdb re-derived calls from the multiplex PCR reads in MiXCR, one entry per CDR3 protein. The data hold a few hundred thousand distinct CDR3 sequences, with 46% observed a single time. Sequencing input: peripheral blood or thyroid tissue (not recorded which). The receptors originated from a woman under 30 with Graves' hyperthyroidism.

The chain has TRBV2 and TRBJ1-4, with 7 bases that match TRBD1. CDR1 is SNHLY, CDR2 FYNNEI, per germline. The junction had 9 bases not matched to a gene; V was cut back by 6 bases and J by 8 bases. The CDR3 has 14 residues. CDR3 in amino acids: CASRYRGVREKLFF. The CDR3 DNA is TGTGCCAGCAGGTACAGGGGAGTAAGGGAAAAACTGTTTTTT.

The table lists this clonotype with many counts. CDR3 region: CAISDPNRGTEAFF. The CDR3 region has the DNA TGTGCCATCAGTGACCCGAACAGGGGGACTGAAGCTTTCTTT. This chain joins TRBV10-3 and TRBJ1-1, with 8 bases matching TRBD1. Germline loops: CDR1 ENHRY, CDR2 SYGVKD. J gave up 5 bases and V 3 bases, and 5 bases lay outside the gene matches. This CDR3 contains 14 residues.

The V and J genes are TRBV29-1 and TRBJ1-4, with D maybe TRBD1 (5 bases). Germline V gene data show CDR1 as SQVTM and CDR2 as ANQGSEA. This CDR3 contains 13 residues. Trimming shortened V by 7 bases and J by 10 bases, and 19 bases separated the two germline ends. The CDR3 protein is CSAETGLAGKLFF. DNA of the CDR3: TGCAGCGCCGAAACGGGACTAGCGGGAAAACTGTTTTTT.

There are many counts of this clonotype. The chain recombines TRBV7-8 with TRBJ1-3; possibly TRBD1 for D (5 bases). Deletions cut 1 base from V and 5 bases from J, with 6 bases between. The germline gives CDR1 SGHVS, CDR2 FQNEAQ. This CDR3 is 13 amino acids long. CDR3 protein: CASSLGQRNTIYF. CDR3 nucleotide sequence: TGTGCCAGCAGCTTAGGACAGAGAAACACCATATATTTT.

With respect to this clonotype: One base away lies a much larger clone, so this may be a sequencing read error. The chain links TRBV7-9 to TRBJ1-5, with D uncertain. The germline gives CDR1 SEHNR, CDR2 FQNEAQ (reference sequence). CDR3 length: 12 amino acids. Written as DNA, the CDR3 is TGTGCCAGCAGTCTTGTCAGCCAGCCCAAGCATTTT. Protein product: CASSLVSQPKHF. Combining the CDR3 with reference TRBV7-9 and TRBJ1-5 gives the whole variable domain DTGVSQNPRHKITKRGQNVTFRCDPISEHNRLYWYRQTLGQGPEFLTYFQNEAQLEKSRLLSDRFSAERPKGSFSTLEIQRTEQGDSAMYLCASSLVSQPKHFGDGTRLSIL.

In this sample, this clonotype turned up many times. The genes are TRBV7-2 and TRBJ1-1, with D hard to call. The CDR3 spans 15 residues. Per the germline V gene, CDR1 is SGHTA and CDR2 is FQGNSA. With 2 bases removed from V and 4 bases from J, the gap between germline ends came to 14 bases. The CDR3 bases are TGTGCCAGCAGCTTATCTCCCGGACCCAGCACTGAAGCTTTCTTT. Its translation: CASSLSPGPSTEAFF.

About this clonotype: The final CDR3 position lacks the conserved phenylalanine or tryptophan, pointing to a likely read error. It is unclear where the CDR3 begins or ends on the DNA, so no DNA is shown, and the CDR3 is as TCRdb lists it. The chain is built from TRBV15 and TRBJ2-2; the D call TRBD2 from the table was never checked on the DNA. CDR1 and CDR2 from the germline V gene are LNHNV and YYDKDF (reference sequence). The CDR3 has 19 amino acids, counting both end residues. The CDR3 reads CATSRDRGLAGVQHRGAVV.

The CDR3 reads CASSLDRGRRGQETQYF. CDR3 nucleotide sequence: TGTGCCAGCAGCTTGGATCGAGGCCGGAGGGGACAAGAGACCCAGTACTTC. This chain joins TRBV5-6 and TRBJ2-5; maybe TRBD2 (6 bases). The germline V and J ends were trimmed by 0 bases and 2 bases, with 17 bases remaining between them. This CDR3 comprises 17 residues. Germline lookup yields CDR1 SGHDT and CDR2 YYEEEE.

This chain links TRBV2 with TRBJ2-1; 12 positions match TRBD2. V lost 6 bases, J lost 9 bases, and 6 bases stayed unmatched. The CDR3 has 14 amino acids. CDR1 SNHLY and CDR2 FYNNEI come from the germline V gene. CDR3 sequence: CASRVTSGSREQFF. In DNA, the CDR3 is TGTGCCAGCAGGGTGACTAGCGGGAGTCGTGAGCAGTTCTTC. The variable domain in full, completed from reference TRBV2 and TRBJ2-1, reads EPEVTQTPSHQVTQMGQEVILRCVPISNHLYFYWYRQILGQKVEFLVSFYNNEISEKSEIFDDQFSVERPDGSNFTLKIRSTKLEDSAMYFCASRVTSGSREQFFGPGTRLTVL.

This clonotype was recorded a few times. The chain recombines TRBV7-9 with TRBJ2-2; either TRBD1 or TRBD2 may supply D (5 bases each). The V end was cut by 3 bases, the J end by 4 bases, with 15 bases between. There are 16 residues in the CDR3. Germline V gene data show CDR1 as SEHNR and CDR2 as FQNEAQ (reference sequence). The CDR3 nucleotides read TGTGCCAGCAGCTTTGACGGCAGGGAGTTCACCGGGGAGCTGTTTTTT. It specifies CASSFDGREFTGELFF.

This clonotype was recorded at least ten times. V gene TRBV24-1 combines with J gene TRBJ2-2; D is undetermined. The V gene lost 6 bases and the J gene lost 1 base, with 11 bases spanning the gap. The CDR3 is 15 residues long. CDR1 and CDR2 from the germline V gene are KGHDR and SFDVKD. The CDR3 coding sequence is TGTGCCACCAGTACCCGGCTAGGGAACACCGGGGAGCTGTTTTTT. Translation: CATSTRLGNTGELFF.

Ten or more counts support this clonotype. The genes are TRBV5-1 and TRBJ1-2, with unresolved D. This CDR3 comprises 15 residues. In germline, CDR1 is SGHRS, CDR2 YFSETQ. Trimming removed 5 bases from V and 0 bases from J, with 14 bases in between. CDR3 protein: CASSTTGQTNYGYTF. CDR3 sequence (DNA): TGCGCCAGCAGTACTACCGGGCAGACTAACTATGGCTACACCTTC.

This clonotype was seen a single time. It may be a read error: a sequence one base away is much more abundant. The rearrangement links TRBV10-3 to TRBJ1-1; D unclear. The CDR3 is made up of 13 amino acids. Germline CDR1 ENHRY, CDR2 SYGVKD. Deletions cut 6 bases from V and 1 base from J, with 9 bases between. As DNA, the CDR3 is TGTGCCATCAGCACCCGGGGGAACACTGAAGCTTTCTTT. It yields the protein CAISTRGNTEAFF.

The V and J genes are TRBV12-3 or TRBV12-4 and TRBJ1-2, with 11 positions matching TRBD1. This CDR3 has 15 residues. V was clipped by 6 bases and J by 8 bases; unmatched bases: 11. In DNA, the CDR3 is TGTGCCAGCAGCCTACAGGGACAGGGGGTGGTGGGCTACACCTTC. Translated: CASSLQGQGVVGYTF.

This clonotype was seen many times. The chain has TRBV29-1 and TRBJ2-6; the D is unclear. CDR1 and CDR2 from the germline V gene are SQVTM and ANQGSEA. The CDR3 is made up of 12 amino acids. The V end lost 7 bases, the J end lost 4 bases, and 8 bases lay between the germline ends. DNA of the CDR3: TGCAGCGCCCAGGAAGGGGCCAACGTCCTGACTTTC. Residues: CSAQEGANVLTF.

The rearrangement links TRBV12-3 or TRBV12-4 to TRBJ1-5; 8 bases line up with TRBD1. J gave up 2 bases and V 4 bases, and 16 bases lay outside the gene matches. CDR3 size: 19 residues. In DNA form, the CDR3 reads TGTGCCAGCAGTTCGACAGGGGTAGAGACCCAAAGGGGCAATCAGCCCCAGCATTTT. It is translated as CASSSTGVETQRGNQPQHF.

The rearrangement joins TRBV7-2 to TRBJ2-3; tentative D call: TRBD2 (5 bases). CDR3 length: 14 residues. Trimming took off 4 bases at V and 4 bases at J, with 12 bases between the two ends. Germline CDR1 is SGHTA and CDR2 is FQGNSA. The CDR3 loop is CASSSPVGADTQYF. CDR3 DNA: TGTGCCAGCAGCTCACCTGTCGGGGCAGATACGCAGTATTTT. Filled out from reference TRBV7-2 and TRBJ2-3, the complete variable domain reads GAGVSQSPSNKVTEKGKDVELRCDPISGHTALYWYRQSLGQGLEFLIYFQGNSAPDKSGLPSDRFSAERTGGSVSTLTIQRTQQEDSAVYLCASSSPVGADTQYFGPGTRLTVL.

V gene TRBV29-1 combines with J gene TRBJ2-1, with D possibly being TRBD1 or TRBD2 (6 bases each). The CDR3 consists of 17 residues. Germline CDR1 and CDR2: SQVTM and ANQGSEA. The V and J ends lost 5 bases and 3 bases respectively, with 23 bases between them. CDR3 residues: CSVRVGSAGHGYNEQFF. Here the CDR3 DNA reads TGCAGCGTTCGGGTCGGGTCGGCGGGACACGGCTACAATGAGCAGTTCTTC.

This clonotype has a count of ten or more. The rearrangement links TRBV12-3 or TRBV12-4 to TRBJ1-1; no firm D call. Trimming cost V 2 bases and J 9 bases, with 16 bases left between them. CDR3 length equals 14 residues. The CDR3 bases are TGTGCCAGCAGTTTATCGCCCCCCCCCACCCAAGCTTTCTTT. Its translation is CASSLSPPPTQAFF.

This clonotype was counted at least ten times. This chain uses TRBV20-1 with TRBJ1-3, with D unclear. CDR1 and CDR2 from the germline V gene are DFQATT and SNEGSKA (reference sequence). CDR3 length equals 17 residues. V lost 0 bases and J lost 2, with 17 bases in between. The CDR3 DNA sequence: TGCAGTGCTAGAGATCAGGCAGTCATAAGTCCTGGAAACACCATATATTTT. Amino acid sequence: CSARDQAVISPGNTIYF.

Notes on this clonotype: Just one base apart from a much larger clone, this may be a read error. This chain joins TRBV2 and TRBJ1-2; D remains ambiguous. CDR3 length equals 15 residues. The V and J ends lost 3 bases and 7 bases respectively, with 18 bases between them. Germline V gene lookup returns CDR1 SNHLY and CDR2 FYNNEI. The CDR3 protein is CASSEEFGKVGGYTF. CDR3 nucleotides: TGTGCCAGCAGTGAGGAGTTTGGCAAGGTTGGTGGCTACACCTTC.

This clonotype was observed at least ten times. The J gene is TRBJ2-7, the V gene TRBV7-9; D perhaps matches TRBD2 (6 bases). The germline V gene encodes CDR1 SEHNR and CDR2 FQNEAQ (reference sequence). There are 13 residues in the CDR3. The V end was cut by 5 bases, the J end by 6 bases, with 14 bases between. CDR3 in DNA: TGTGCCAGCAGCGAATCGGGGGTAGGCGAGCAGTACTTC. It specifies CASSESGVGEQYF.

The chain combines TRBV29-1 with TRBJ2-7, with D perhaps matching TRBD2 (6 bases). The CDR3 spans 16 residues. CDR1 SQVTM and CDR2 ANQGSEA come from the germline V gene. The ends were cut back, 7 bases at V and 0 bases at J, with 22 bases in the middle. The CDR3 region is CSANRRRGRSSYEQYF. In DNA, the CDR3 is TGCAGCGCAAACAGGAGGAGGGGAAGGAGCTCCTACGAGCAGTACTTC.

V and J are TRBV2 and TRBJ1-5; TRBD1 matches 10 bases. The germline V gene has CDR1 SNHLY and CDR2 FYNNEI. This CDR3 has 13 residues. Losses at the gene ends were 7 bases for V and 14 bases for J; bases not matched to a gene: 11. The CDR3 DNA is TGTGCCAGCACGGAAGGTGACAGGGGGCTTGAGCATTTT. Its protein is CASTEGDRGLEHF.